These 10 T cell receptor beta chains originate from one sample sequenced in a study of blood T cell repertoires in COVID-19. This table comes from immunoSEQ multiplex PCR, and its TCRdb copy is limited to in-frame clones, with some not included. The sample shows around 140,000 clones, 84% of them seen only once. The sequenced sample was PBMCs or T cells enriched from blood (not recorded which). The source of these receptors is a man aged 50 to 60 in a cohort exposed to, infected with or recovered from COVID-19 (not recorded which).

The rearrangement uses TRBV10-3 and TRBJ2-3; TRBD2 matches 13 bases. Germline-derived CDR1 and CDR2 are ENHRY and SYGVKD. The CDR3 sequence is 15 residues long. V lost 4 bases to trimming and J lost 5 bases; unmatched junction nucleotides: 3. The CDR3 reads CAISGTSGRKDTQYF. The CDR3 DNA is TGTGCCATCAGTGGGACTAGCGGGAGAAAAGATACGCAGTATTTT.

The chain has TRBV6-2 or TRBV6-3 and TRBJ2-3; 10 bases agree with TRBD2. The CDR3 is 16 amino acids. The V gene's germline CDR1 is MNHEY and CDR2 SVGEGT. V shed 5 bases and J 4 bases; nucleotides not matched to a gene: 9. The CDR3: CASSHQAGGGADTQYF. The CDR3 DNA is TGTGCCAGCAGTCACCAAGCGGGAGGGGGGGCAGATACGCAGTATTTT.

This chain links TRBV19 with TRBJ2-5; D is perhaps TRBD2 (6 bases). CDR3 length: 14 amino acids. The germline V gene encodes CDR1 LNHDA and CDR2 SQIVND (reference sequence). Between the trimmed V and J ends, which lost 6 bases and 3 bases, there was a span of 14 bases. DNA for the CDR3: TGTGCCAGTAGACTCAATGGAGGGGAAGAGACCCAGTACTTC. Amino acid sequence: CASRLNGGEETQYF.

The genes are TRBV9 and TRBJ2-5; TRBD2 might be the D (7 bases). V was trimmed by 4 bases and J by 5 bases, leaving 18 bases between them. Germline assignment: CDR1 SGDLS and CDR2 YYNGEE. CDR3 length equals 15 residues. The CDR3 bases are TGTGCCAGCAGCACCATGGGGGGGGGCGTCGAGACCCAGTACTTC. Residues: CASSTMGGGVETQYF.

The V and J genes are TRBV20-1 and TRBJ1-1, with D perhaps TRBD1 (5 bases). The CDR3 is 11 residues long. CDR1 and CDR2 (germline): DFQATT, SNEGSKA (reference sequence). The V gene lost 5 bases and the J gene lost 8 bases, with 12 bases spanning the gap. CDR3 sequence (DNA): TGCAGTGCTCTGGCGAGACAGGAAGCTTTCTTT. It encodes CSALARQEAFF.

This clone turned up a few times. The chain employs TRBV5-6 and TRBJ1-2, with 7 bases fitting TRBD1. The germline V gene has CDR1 SGHDT and CDR2 YYEEEE. V dropped 4 bases and J dropped 2; count of bases not matched to a gene: 11. The CDR3 sequence is 16 residues long. CDR3 sequence: CASSPTFDRANYGYTF. The CDR3 nucleotides are TGTGCCAGCAGCCCAACCTTCGACAGGGCGAACTATGGCTACACCTTC.

This chain links TRBV5-1 with TRBJ2-7, with 11 bases lining up with TRBD1. Trimming at V came to 0 bases and at J to 3 bases, leaving 5 bases not matched to a gene. From germline, CDR1 is SGHRS and CDR2 YFSETQ. The length of the CDR3 is 16 residues. CDR3 DNA: TGCGCCAGCAGCTTGGCCGGGACAGGGGGTCTCTACGAGCAGTACTTC. Amino acid sequence: CASSLAGTGGLYEQYF.

V and J are TRBV11-2 and TRBJ2-5, with 11 bases fitting TRBD2. The trim removed 5 bases at V and 5 bases at J, leaving 10 bases unmatched. The CDR3 has 16 residues. Germline V gene sequence: CDR1 SGHAT, CDR2 FQNNGV. CDR3 nucleotides: TGTGCCAGCAGCCCACTAGCGGGAGTTGGTCTGGAGACCCAGTACTTC. This sequence encodes CASSPLAGVGLETQYF.

The chain recombines TRBV12-3 or TRBV12-4 with TRBJ2-7; possibly TRBD2 for D (7 bases). CDR3 size: 13 residues. Trimming removed 2 bases at V and 9 bases at J, with 14 bases between. CDR3 in DNA: TGTGCCAGCAGTTTAACAGGGAGGGATGGGCAGTACTTC. It codes for CASSLTGRDGQYF.

V and J are TRBV27 and TRBJ2-3, with D uncertain. Germline lookup yields CDR1 MNHEY and CDR2 SMNVEV (reference sequence). The CDR3 totals 16 residues. The ends were cut back, 5 bases at V and 4 bases at J, with 19 bases in the middle. The CDR3: CASSAFDSFRADTQYF. The CDR3 DNA reads as TGTGCCAGCAGTGCCTTCGACTCCTTTCGCGCAGATACGCAGTATTTT.